The 28 T cell receptor beta chains presented below share a single source sample, sequenced in a study of OX40 agonist ivuxolimab in advanced cancers. Only in-frame clones appear in the TCRdb table, and some are missing; sequencing was by immunoSEQ multiplex PCR. The repertoire holds 70,000 or so clones, with 75% to 90% as singletons. The sequencing used CD4+ or CD8+ T cells sorted from blood, collected in a trial of the OX40 agonist ivuxolimab. Source of these receptors: an adult with an advanced solid tumor such as melanoma, head and neck, liver or kidney cancer.

The rearrangement uses TRBV7-9 and TRBJ1-1, with D perhaps TRBD1 (5 bases). The CDR3 loop spans 15 amino acids. Germline lookup yields CDR1 SEHNR and CDR2 FQNEAQ (reference sequence). V lost 1 base and J lost 0, with 9 bases in between. This CDR3 reads CASSLEEGLNTEAFF. In nucleotides, the CDR3 is TGTGCCAGCAGCTTAGAAGAGGGGCTGAACACTGAAGCTTTCTTT.

The chain carries TRBV19 and TRBJ1-6, with no clear D. Germline values: CDR1 LNHDA, CDR2 SQIVND (reference sequence). This CDR3 is 16 amino acids long. Between the trimmed V and J ends, which lost 6 bases and 0 bases, there was a span of 12 bases. The CDR3 nucleotides are TGTGCCAGTAGATTGGGCAGTAGCTCCTATAATTCACCCCTCCACTTT. Translating gives CASRLGSSSYNSPLHF.

J is TRBJ2-7 and V is TRBV2; unclear D gene. Germline CDR1 and CDR2: SNHLY and FYNNEI. V dropped 5 bases and J dropped 6 bases, with 8 bases sitting between them. CDR3 length: 11 amino acids. CDR3: CASSLSVEQYF. DNA for the CDR3: TGTGCCAGCAGTCTCAGCGTCGAGCAGTACTTC.

The chain joins TRBV4-1 to TRBJ2-7; tentatively, D is TRBD2 (6 bases). The V end was cut by 1 base, the J end by 1 base, with 11 bases between. The CDR3 totals 15 residues. CDR1 is MGHRA and CDR2 is YSYEKL in the germline V gene. The CDR3 nucleotides read TGCGCCAGCAGCCAAGCCGGGAGTTCTTCCTACGAGCAGTACTTC. The encoded protein is CASSQAGSSSYEQYF.

The chain combines TRBV19 with TRBJ2-2; TRBD1 or TRBD2 may be the D gene (7 bases each). The CDR3 totals 17 residues. V was pared by 6 bases and J by 7 bases, with 24 bases between. The V gene's germline CDR1 is LNHDA and CDR2 SQIVND (reference sequence). In DNA, the CDR3 is TGTGCCAGTAGGAGGGGGCGCATTGCGGGAGTGGACGGGGAGCTGTTTTTT. It is translated as CASRRGRIAGVDGELFF.

This chain links TRBV6-5 with TRBJ2-3; 7 bases are a match to TRBD1. After removal of 0 bases from V and 1 base from J, the junction contained 1 base not matched to a gene. CDR1 is MNHEY and CDR2 is SVGAGI in the germline V gene. This CDR3 has 15 amino acids. In DNA, the CDR3 is TGTGCCAGCAGTTACTCTGGACAGGGCACAGATACGCAGTATTTT. Protein: CASSYSGQGTDTQYF.

This clone was observed a single time. The rearrangement uses TRBV9 and TRBJ2-5; a weak D match, TRBD2 (5 bases). The ends were cut back, 3 bases at V and 5 bases at J, with 11 bases in the middle. CDR1 is SGDLS and CDR2 is YYNGEE in the germline V gene. The CDR3 consists of 13 residues. The CDR3, as DNA: TGTGCCAGCAGCGCCCCCGCGGGCGAGACCCAGTACTTC. Translation: CASSAPAGETQYF.

The genes are TRBV7-8 and TRBJ2-7; TRBD2 aligns across 8 bases. There are 16 residues in the CDR3. The V gene's germline CDR1 is SGHVS and CDR2 FQNEAQ. V gave up 1 base and J gave up 6 bases; unmatched junction bases: 11. The CDR3 here is CASSLEAGLVTAEQYF. The CDR3 DNA reads TGTGCCAGCAGCTTAGAGGCGGGACTAGTAACGGCCGAGCAGTACTTC.

In DNA, the CDR3 is TGCGCCAGCAGCTTGTGGACTAGCGGGAGTGGCCCGGGGAATGAGCAGTTCTTC. Its protein is CASSLWTSGSGPGNEQFF. The rearrangement links TRBV5-1 to TRBJ2-1; 13 bases line up with TRBD2. Germline-derived CDR1 and CDR2 are SGHRS and YFSETQ. The CDR3 covers 18 residues. V shed 1 base, J shed 7 bases, and the junction held 11 bases outside the gene matches.

The J gene is TRBJ1-4, the V gene TRBV13, with D possibly being TRBD1 (6 bases). The CDR3 covers 15 residues. The germline V and J ends were trimmed by 5 bases and 8 bases, with 18 bases remaining between them. From germline, CDR1 is PRHDT and CDR2 FYEKMQ (reference sequence). This CDR3 reads CASSLRRGAGEKLFF. The CDR3 nucleotides are TGTGCCAGCAGCCTCAGACGGGGGGCAGGAGAAAAACTGTTTTTT.

This chain uses TRBV10-3 with TRBJ2-2, with D possibly being TRBD2 (7 bases). CDR3 length: 13 amino acids. CDR1 ENHRY and CDR2 SYGVKD come from the germline V gene. The CDR3 is CTTRGANTGELFF. CDR3 in DNA: TGTACGACCCGGGGGGCCAACACCGGGGAGCTGTTTTTT.

CDR3 bases: TGTGCCAGCAGCTCTGGTAAAGCTAACTATGGCTACACCTTC. The encoded protein is CASSSGKANYGYTF. The chain couples TRBV5-4 to TRBJ1-2, with no clear D. The length of the CDR3 is 14 residues. CDR1 and CDR2 from the germline V gene are SGHNT and YYREEE (reference sequence). Trimming pared 3 bases from V and 0 bases from J, leaving 9 bases between.

The genes are TRBV11-2 and TRBJ2-2; D remains unclear. The CDR3 contains 14 residues. Germline lookup yields CDR1 SGHAT and CDR2 FQNNGV. Trimming removed 3 bases at V and 2 bases at J, with 7 bases between. Written as DNA, the CDR3 is TGTGCCAGCAGCTTTCAAACAAACACCGGGGAGCTGTTTTTT. Translating it yields CASSFQTNTGELFF.

The chain links TRBV7-3 to TRBJ2-2, with unresolved D. Trimming removed 1 base from V and 7 bases from J, with 7 bases in between. The CDR3 length is 13 residues. Germline V gene sequence: CDR1 SGHTA, CDR2 FQGTGA. The DNA for the CDR3 is TGTGCCAGCAGCTTAATGTCCCACGGGGAGCTGTTTTTT. Translation: CASSLMSHGELFF.

The rearrangement uses TRBV27 and TRBJ2-5, with TRBD2 as a possible D gene (6 bases). The V gene's germline CDR1 is MNHEY and CDR2 SMNVEV (reference sequence). This CDR3 region has 14 residues. Trimming pared 3 bases from V and 5 bases from J, leaving 13 bases between. The CDR3 nucleotides read TGTGCCAGCAGTTTGAGGGCTGCGGGGGAGACCCAGTACTTC. Translated: CASSLRAAGETQYF.

The genes are TRBV18 and TRBJ2-3, with D uncertain. The CDR3 runs 15 residues. Germline V lookup: CDR1 KGHSH, CDR2 LQKENI. V was clipped by 1 base and J by 0 bases, with 8 bases between them. This CDR3 reads CASSPQFQSTDTQYF. The CDR3 DNA reads TGTGCCAGCTCACCACAGTTCCAGAGCACAGATACGCAGTATTTT.

The rearrangement uses TRBV7-6 and TRBJ2-1, with a weak D call TRBD2 (5 bases). The germline V gene encodes CDR1 SGHVS and CDR2 FNYEAQ. V lost 2 bases to trimming and J lost 3 bases, with 14 bases between them. This CDR3 has 16 residues. CDR3 DNA: TGTGCCAGCAGCTTATACACGGGGAGTTTCTACAATGAGCAGTTCTTC. The encoded protein is CASSLYTGSFYNEQFF.

This rearrangement joins TRBV25-1 to TRBJ1-2, with D tentatively TRBD1 (6 bases). Germline CDR1 reads MGHDK; CDR2 reads SYGVNS. CDR3 size: 11 residues. CDR3 DNA: TGTGCTCTAAGGAGGGGGGATGGCTACACCTTC. Protein: CALRRGDGYTF.

Of note for this clone: Mismatch with germline at one junction end may stem from a read error. The chain is built from TRBV11-3 and TRBJ2-7; 8 bases map to TRBD1. This CDR3 spans 14 amino acids. Germline values: CDR1 SGHNT, CDR2 YENEEA. The CDR3 nucleotides read TGTGCCAGCAGCCTAGAGACAGGGGCCTACGAGCAGTACTTC. This encodes CASSLETGAYEQYF.

The CDR3 DNA reads TGCGCCAGCAGCCCGGGGGGAAAAGAGACCCAGTACTTC. Amino acid sequence: CASSPGGKETQYF. V usage is TRBV4-1 and J usage is TRBJ2-5, with 7 bases fitting TRBD2. This CDR3 is 13 amino acids long. From germline, CDR1 is MGHRA and CDR2 YSYEKL. Trimming took 4 bases from V and 3 from J; bases not matched to a gene: 2.

The chain joins TRBV11-2 to TRBJ2-1; TRBD2 matches 13 bases. Germline loops: CDR1 SGHAT, CDR2 FQNNGV. Trimming cost V 2 bases and J 10 bases; bases outside gene matches: 2. This CDR3 comprises 14 residues. CDR3 region: CASSLPGLAGEQFF. The CDR3 DNA reads TGTGCCAGCAGCTTACCGGGACTAGCGGGGGAGCAGTTCTTC.

V usage is TRBV11-2 and J usage is TRBJ2-3; maybe TRBD2 (5 bases). Trimming left V 3 bases short and J 4 bases short, with 11 bases between. Germline V CDR1 and CDR2: SGHAT, FQNNGV. The length of the CDR3 is 14 residues. Here the CDR3 reads CASSLEGLADTQYF. CDR3 coding DNA: TGTGCCAGCAGCTTGGAAGGACTCGCAGATACGCAGTATTTT. The entire variable domain, with the rest obtained from reference TRBV11-2 and TRBJ2-3, is as follows: EAGVAQSPRYKIIEKRQSVAFWCNPISGHATLYWYQQILGQGPKLLIQFQNNGVVDDSQLPKDRFSAERLKGVDSTLKIQPAKLEDSAVYLCASSLEGLADTQYFGPGTRLTVL.

This rearrangement joins TRBV7-9 to TRBJ1-1, with unresolved D. Germline CDR1 is SEHNR and CDR2 is FQNEAQ (reference sequence). Trimming shortened V by 0 bases and J by 8 bases, and 19 bases separated the two germline ends. The CDR3 contains 16 residues. The CDR3 nucleotides read TGTGCCAGCAGCTTAGCGACAAGGGAGATAAAAAAAGAAGCTTTCTTT. Amino acid sequence: CASSLATREIKKEAFF. The full variable domain, rest sourced from reference TRBV7-9 and TRBJ1-1, is DTGVSQNPRHKITKRGQNVTFRCDPISEHNRLYWYRQTLGQGPEFLTYFQNEAQLEKSRLLSDRFSAERPKGSFSTLEIQRTEQGDSAMYLCASSLATREIKKEAFFGQGTRLTVV.

The gene calls are TRBV6-5 and TRBJ1-4, with D possibly matching TRBD1 (5 bases). The CDR3 is made up of 15 amino acids. Trimming took 2 bases from V and 3 from J, leaving 10 bases between them. CDR1 and CDR2 from the germline V gene are MNHEY and SVGAGI. The CDR3 protein is CASSYGPRANEKLFF. CDR3 nucleotide sequence: TGTGCCAGCAGTTACGGCCCCAGGGCTAATGAAAAACTGTTTTTT.

This chain links TRBV9 with TRBJ2-5; D possibly corresponds to TRBD2 (5 bases). The germline V and J ends were trimmed by 0 bases and 5 bases, with 14 bases remaining between them. Germline V CDR1 and CDR2: SGDLS, YYNGEE. The CDR3 runs to 15 residues. The DNA for the CDR3 is TGTGCCAGCAGCGTAGGGTACGGGGTTCTCGAGACCCAGTACTTC. Its translation is CASSVGYGVLETQYF.

The rearrangement links TRBV18 to TRBJ2-7; D may match TRBD1 or TRBD2 (5 bases each). Germline V CDR1 and CDR2: KGHSH, LQKENI. The CDR3 is 11 residues long. Trimming pared 3 bases from V and 7 bases from J, leaving 7 bases between. The CDR3 is CASSPEGEQYF. CDR3 nucleotide sequence: TGTGCCAGCTCACCCGAGGGGGAGCAGTACTTC.

This rearrangement joins TRBV7-9 to TRBJ2-7; 9 nucleotides match TRBD1. CDR3 length equals 14 residues. V shed 8 bases and J 4 bases; nucleotides not matched to a gene: 9. Germline V gene sequence: CDR1 SEHNR, CDR2 FQNEAQ (reference sequence). The CDR3 bases are TGTGCCAGCCGTACAGGGGGCGCGGAGTACGAGCAGTACTTC. It yields the protein CASRTGGAEYEQYF.

The chain carries TRBV5-5 and TRBJ2-7; 9 positions match TRBD1. Losses at the gene ends were 4 bases for V and 6 bases for J; bases not matched to a gene: 11. The germline CDR1 and CDR2 sequences are SGHKS and YYEKEE (reference sequence). The CDR3 runs to 15 residues. The CDR3: CASSPNPGQGSEQYF. The DNA of the CDR3 is TGTGCCAGCAGCCCAAATCCGGGACAGGGAAGCGAGCAGTACTTC.